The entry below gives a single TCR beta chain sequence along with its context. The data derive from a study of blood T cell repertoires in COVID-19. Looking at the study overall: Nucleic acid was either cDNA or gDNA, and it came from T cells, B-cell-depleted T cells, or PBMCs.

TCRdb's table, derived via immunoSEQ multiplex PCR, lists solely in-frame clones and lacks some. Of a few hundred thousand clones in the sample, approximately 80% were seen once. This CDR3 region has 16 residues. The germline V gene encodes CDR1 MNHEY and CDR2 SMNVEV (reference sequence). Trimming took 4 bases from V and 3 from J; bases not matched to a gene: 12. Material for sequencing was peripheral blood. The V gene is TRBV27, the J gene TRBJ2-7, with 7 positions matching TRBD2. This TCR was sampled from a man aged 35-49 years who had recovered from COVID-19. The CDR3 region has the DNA TGTGCCAGCAGTTCCCTTACCGGGACTACGTACTACGAGCAGTACTTC. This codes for CASSSLTGTTYYEQYF.